The entry that follows covers one T cell receptor (beta chain) sequence. Researchers divided each subset's genomic DNA evenly across several immunoSEQ plates. TCRdb's copy holds only in-frame clones and misses some; the assay was immunoSEQ multiplex PCR. The table has about a million clones, roughly 77% seen once; the top ten hold about 0.89%. This record belongs to a study of shared clonotypes between healthy human individuals. Whole-study context: In total, the donors were two women and three men aged 18 to 49.

The length of the CDR3 is 15 residues. The germline V gene has CDR1 GTSNPN and CDR2 SVGIG (reference sequence). V lost 3 bases and J lost 2; bases outside the gene matches: 6. This sequence joins TRBV30 and TRBJ2-7; 11 nucleotides align to TRBD2. This clonotype was obtained from a man between 18 and 35 years old in good health. Some clones in this sample may be carry-over from other donors' samples. What was sequenced was memory CD4+ T cells from PBMCs. Subset defined: CD45RA-negative fraction. The CDR3 nucleotides are TGTGCCTGGAGCTCGGGACTAGCGGTTACCTACGAGCAGTACTTC. This sequence encodes CAWSSGLAVTYEQYF. The whole variable domain, filled in from reference TRBV30 and TRBJ2-7, reads SQTIHQWPATLVQPVGSPLSLECTVEGTSNPNLYWYRQAAGRGLQLLFYSVGIGQISSEVPQNLSASRPQDRQFILSSKKLLLSDSGFYLCAWSSGLAVTYEQYFGPGTRLTVT.